This paragraph covers one T cell receptor (beta chain) sequence. Antigen unknown. The CDR3 has 13 residues. Germline lookup yields CDR1 SGHVS and CDR2 FQNEAQ. The V gene lost 1 base and the J gene lost 14 bases, with 15 bases spanning the gap. Profiled with immunoSEQ multiplex PCR; TCRdb holds only in-frame clones, not every one. Of about 130,000 clones detected, 92% appear once; the ten largest clones hold 1.5% to 2%. The data were taken from a study of T cell responses to AZD1222 COVID-19 vaccine. Study-level results: In a largely white British group with more females than males, clonal diversity was possibly underestimated. Baseline testing showed seropositivity in only six or seven AZD1222 recipients.

The sequenced sample was peripheral blood, obtained on day 0 of AZD1222 vaccination. V is TRBV7-8 and J is TRBJ1-5; D not resolved. The TCR sequence derives from an adult in good health. CDR3: CASSLDNGGVKHF. The DNA for the CDR3 is TGTGCCAGCAGCTTAGATAATGGCGGGGTAAAGCATTTT.